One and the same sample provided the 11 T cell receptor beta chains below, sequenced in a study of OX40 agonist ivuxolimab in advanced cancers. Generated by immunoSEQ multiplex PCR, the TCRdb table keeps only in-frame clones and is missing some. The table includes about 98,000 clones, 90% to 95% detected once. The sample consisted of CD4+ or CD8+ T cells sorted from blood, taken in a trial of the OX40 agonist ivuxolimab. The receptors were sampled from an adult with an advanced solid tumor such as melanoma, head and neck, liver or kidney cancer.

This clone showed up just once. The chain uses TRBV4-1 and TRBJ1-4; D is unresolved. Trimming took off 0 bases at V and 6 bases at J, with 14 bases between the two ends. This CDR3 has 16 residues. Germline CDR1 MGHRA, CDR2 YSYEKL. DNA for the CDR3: TGCGCCAGCAGCCAAGAGAGGGCAGGTGGGGATGAAAAACTGTTTTTT. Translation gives CASSQERAGGDEKLFF.

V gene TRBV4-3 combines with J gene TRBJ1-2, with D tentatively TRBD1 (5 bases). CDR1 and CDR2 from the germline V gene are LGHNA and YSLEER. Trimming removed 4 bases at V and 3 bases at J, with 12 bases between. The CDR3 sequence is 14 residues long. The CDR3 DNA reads TGCGCCAGCAGCCGGGACCCCCGGGACTATGGCTACACCTTC. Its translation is CASSRDPRDYGYTF.

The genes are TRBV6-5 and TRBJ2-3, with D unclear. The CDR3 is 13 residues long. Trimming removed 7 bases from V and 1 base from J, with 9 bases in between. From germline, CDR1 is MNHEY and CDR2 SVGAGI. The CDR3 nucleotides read TGTGCCAGCACCGGCGCGGGCACAGATACGCAGTATTTT. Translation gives CASTGAGTDTQYF.

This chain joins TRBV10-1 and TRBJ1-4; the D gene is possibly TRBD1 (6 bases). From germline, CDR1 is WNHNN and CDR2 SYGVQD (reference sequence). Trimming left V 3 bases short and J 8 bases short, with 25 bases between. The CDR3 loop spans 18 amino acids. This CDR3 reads CASSDGRQRDRIGEKLFF. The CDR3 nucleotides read TGCGCCAGCAGTGACGGGCGCCAACGAGACAGGATCGGGGAAAAACTGTTTTTT.

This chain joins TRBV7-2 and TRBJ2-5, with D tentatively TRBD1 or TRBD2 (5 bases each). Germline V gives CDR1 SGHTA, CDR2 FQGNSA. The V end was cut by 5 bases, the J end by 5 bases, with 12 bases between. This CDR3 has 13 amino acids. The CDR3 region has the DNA TGTGCCAGCAGCGGGGGAAGATCGGAGACCCAGTACTTC. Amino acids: CASSGGRSETQYF.

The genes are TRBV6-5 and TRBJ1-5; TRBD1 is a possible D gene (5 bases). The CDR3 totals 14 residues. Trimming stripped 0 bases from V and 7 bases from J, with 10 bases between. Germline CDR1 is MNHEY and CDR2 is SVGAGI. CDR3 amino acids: CASSYSAGNQPQHF. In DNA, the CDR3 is TGTGCCAGCAGTTACTCGGCAGGGAACCAGCCCCAGCATTTT.

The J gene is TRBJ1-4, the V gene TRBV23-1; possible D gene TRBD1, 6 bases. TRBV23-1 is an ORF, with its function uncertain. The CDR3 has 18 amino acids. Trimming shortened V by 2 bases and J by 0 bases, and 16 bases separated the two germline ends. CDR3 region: CASSQIGGQHATNEKLFF. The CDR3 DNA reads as TGCGCCAGCAGTCAAATCGGTGGACAGCATGCAACTAATGAAAAACTGTTTTTT.

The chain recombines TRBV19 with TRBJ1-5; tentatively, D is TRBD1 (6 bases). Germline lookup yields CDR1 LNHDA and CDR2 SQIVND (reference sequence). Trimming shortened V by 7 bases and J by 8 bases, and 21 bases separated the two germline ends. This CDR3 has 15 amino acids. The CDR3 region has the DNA TGTGCCAGTACAGAACCGGGGGGCCGCATGAAGCCCCAGCATTTT. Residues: CASTEPGGRMKPQHF. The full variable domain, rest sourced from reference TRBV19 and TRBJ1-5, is DGGITQSPKYLFRKEGQNVTLSCEQNLNHDAMYWYRQDPGQGLRLIYYSQIVNDFQKGDIAEGYSVSREKKESFPLTVTSAQKNPTAFYLCASTEPGGRMKPQHFGDGTRLSIL.

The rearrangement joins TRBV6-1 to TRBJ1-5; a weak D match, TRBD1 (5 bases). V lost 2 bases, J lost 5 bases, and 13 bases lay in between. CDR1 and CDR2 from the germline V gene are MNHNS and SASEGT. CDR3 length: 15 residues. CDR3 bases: TGTGCCAGCAGTGAACTGGGGGGGGTCTATCAGCCCCAGCATTTT. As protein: CASSELGGVYQPQHF.

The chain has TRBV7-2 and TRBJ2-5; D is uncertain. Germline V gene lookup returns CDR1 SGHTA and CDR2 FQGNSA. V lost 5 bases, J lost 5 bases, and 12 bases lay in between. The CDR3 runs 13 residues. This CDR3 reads CASSRRTRETQYF. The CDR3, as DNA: TGTGCCAGCAGCCGCCGTACCCGGGAGACCCAGTACTTC.

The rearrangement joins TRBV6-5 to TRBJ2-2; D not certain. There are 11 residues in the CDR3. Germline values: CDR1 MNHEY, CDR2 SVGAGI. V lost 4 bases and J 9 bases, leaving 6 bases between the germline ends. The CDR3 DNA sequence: TGTGCCAGCAGTTCTAACCGGGAGCTGTTTTTT. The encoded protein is CASSSNRELFF.